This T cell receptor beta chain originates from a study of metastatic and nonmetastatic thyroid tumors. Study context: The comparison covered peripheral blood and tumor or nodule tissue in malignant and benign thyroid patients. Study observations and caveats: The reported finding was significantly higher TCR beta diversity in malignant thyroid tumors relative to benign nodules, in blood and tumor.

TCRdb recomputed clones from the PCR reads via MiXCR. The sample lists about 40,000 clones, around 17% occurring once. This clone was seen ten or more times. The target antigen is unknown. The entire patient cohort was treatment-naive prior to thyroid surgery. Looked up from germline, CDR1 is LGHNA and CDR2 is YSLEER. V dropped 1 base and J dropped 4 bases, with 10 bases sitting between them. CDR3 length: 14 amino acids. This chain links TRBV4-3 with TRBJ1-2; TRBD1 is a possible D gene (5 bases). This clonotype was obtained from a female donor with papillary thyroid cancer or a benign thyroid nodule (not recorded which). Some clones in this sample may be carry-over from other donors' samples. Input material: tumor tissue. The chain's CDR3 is CASSQGLGPYGYTF. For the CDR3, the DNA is TGCGCCAGCAGCCAAGGGTTGGGGCCCTATGGCTACACCTTC.